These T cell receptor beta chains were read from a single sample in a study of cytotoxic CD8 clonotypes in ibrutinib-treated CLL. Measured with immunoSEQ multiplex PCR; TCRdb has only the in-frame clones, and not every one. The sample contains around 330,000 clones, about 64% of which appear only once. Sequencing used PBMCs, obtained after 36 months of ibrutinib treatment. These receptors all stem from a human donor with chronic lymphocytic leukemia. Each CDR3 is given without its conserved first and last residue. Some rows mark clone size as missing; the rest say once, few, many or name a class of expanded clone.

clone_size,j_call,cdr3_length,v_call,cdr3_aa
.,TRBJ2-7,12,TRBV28,ASSLPGVVNEQY
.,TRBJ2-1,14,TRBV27,ASSFQGQLLYNEQF
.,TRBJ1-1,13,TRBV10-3,AISEETKAGTEAF
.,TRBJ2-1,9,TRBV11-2,ASSSLIEQF
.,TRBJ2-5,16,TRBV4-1,ASSQEHAGGPGQETQY
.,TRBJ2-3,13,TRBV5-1,ASSSQREGSDTQY
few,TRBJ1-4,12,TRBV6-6,ASSGTSANEKLF
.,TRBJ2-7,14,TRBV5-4,ASSLERREGRYEQY
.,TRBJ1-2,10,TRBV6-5,ASFGGGYGYT
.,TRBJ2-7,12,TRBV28,ASLRASGRYEQY
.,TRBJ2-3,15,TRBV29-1,SVGPGLAGGPGDTQY
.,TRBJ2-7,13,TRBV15,ATSFERPTFYEQY
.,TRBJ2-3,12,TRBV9,ASSVVWGTDTQY
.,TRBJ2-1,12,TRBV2,ASSELAGHNEQF
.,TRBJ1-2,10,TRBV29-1,SVTVSNYGYT
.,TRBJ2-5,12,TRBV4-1,ASSQIPHRETQY
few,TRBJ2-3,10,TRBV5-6,ASSLLPDTQY
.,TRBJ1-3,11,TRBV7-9,ASSLIQSNTIY
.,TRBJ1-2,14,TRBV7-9,ASSFVGGAGTYGYT
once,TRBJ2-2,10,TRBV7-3,ASSLAGRELF
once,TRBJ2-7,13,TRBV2,ASRTHEDSSYEQY
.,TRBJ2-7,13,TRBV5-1,ASSLGPGLVTEQY
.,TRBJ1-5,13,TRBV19,ASSIARGRNQPQH
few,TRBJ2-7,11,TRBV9,ASSRDSSYEQY
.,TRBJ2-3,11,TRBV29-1,SVEMIGTDTQY
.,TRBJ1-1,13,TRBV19,ASSTYFQGFTEAF
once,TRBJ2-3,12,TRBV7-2,ASASSPGLDTQY
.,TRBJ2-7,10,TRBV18,ASSPPRGEQY
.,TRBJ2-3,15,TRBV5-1,ASSVSLLAASTDTQY
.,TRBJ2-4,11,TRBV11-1,ASSQGAKNIQY
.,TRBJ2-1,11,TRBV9,ASSVALAAEQF
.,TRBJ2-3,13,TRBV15,ATSRKATSTDTQY